In its sample, the clone carrying this T cell receptor beta chain was seen once. Its antigen is currently unknown. The entry originates in a study of cytomegalovirus exposure and HLA in healthy donors. Broader study findings: Further analysis, carried out later, found HLA-associated TCR beta chains more clonally expanded than equally common other chains.

Use of 60 Vbeta and 13 Jbeta primers characterized the PCR. This table comes from immunoSEQ multiplex PCR, and its TCRdb copy is limited to in-frame clones, with some not included. Of around 120,000 clones listed, 75% to 85% are singletons. Trimming cost V 5 bases and J 7 bases; bases outside gene matches: 9. This CDR3 is built from 15 residues. Germline CDR1 and CDR2: KGHSH and LQKENI. This clonotype originated in a man aged 18 to 29 in good health and CMV-seronegative. This chain uses TRBV18 with TRBJ1-4; 8 bases are shared with TRBD1. Sequenced sample: PBMCs. The CDR3 nucleotides read TGTGCCAGCTCAACCGGACAGGGAGGGAGTGAAAAACTGTTTTTT. Translation gives CASSTGQGGSEKLFF.